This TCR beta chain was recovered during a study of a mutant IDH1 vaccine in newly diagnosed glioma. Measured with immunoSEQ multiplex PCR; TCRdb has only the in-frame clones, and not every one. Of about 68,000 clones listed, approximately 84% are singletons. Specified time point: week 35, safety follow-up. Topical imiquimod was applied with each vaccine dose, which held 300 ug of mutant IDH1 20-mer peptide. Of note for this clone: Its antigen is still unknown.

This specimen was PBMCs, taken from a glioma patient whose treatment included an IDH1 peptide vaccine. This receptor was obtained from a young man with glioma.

The CDR3 sequence is CASSMFGGYTF. The CDR3 region has the DNA TGTGCCAGTAGCATGTTCGGTGGCTACACCTTC. This chain connects TRBV19 to TRBJ1-2; no clear D gene. This CDR3 has 11 residues. Looked up from germline, CDR1 is LNHDA and CDR2 is SQIVND (reference sequence). V lost 6 bases to trimming and J lost 7 bases, with 9 bases between them.